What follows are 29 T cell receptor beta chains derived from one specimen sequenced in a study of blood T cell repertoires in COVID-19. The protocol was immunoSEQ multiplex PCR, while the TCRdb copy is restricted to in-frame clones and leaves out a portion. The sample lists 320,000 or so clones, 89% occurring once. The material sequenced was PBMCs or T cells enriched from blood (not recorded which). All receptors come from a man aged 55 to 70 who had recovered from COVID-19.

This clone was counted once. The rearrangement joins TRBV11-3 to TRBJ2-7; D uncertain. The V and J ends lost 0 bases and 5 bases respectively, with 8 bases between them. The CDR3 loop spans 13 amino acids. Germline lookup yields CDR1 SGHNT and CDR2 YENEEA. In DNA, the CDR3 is TGTGCCAGCAGCTTAGACCGTAGAAACGAGCAGTACTTC. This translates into CASSLDRRNEQYF.

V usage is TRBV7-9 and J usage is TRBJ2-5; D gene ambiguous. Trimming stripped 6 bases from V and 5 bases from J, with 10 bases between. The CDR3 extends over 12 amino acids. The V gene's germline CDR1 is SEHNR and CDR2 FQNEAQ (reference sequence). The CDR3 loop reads CASSLPVETQYF. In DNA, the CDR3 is TGTGCCAGCAGTTTACCCGTGGAGACCCAGTACTTC.

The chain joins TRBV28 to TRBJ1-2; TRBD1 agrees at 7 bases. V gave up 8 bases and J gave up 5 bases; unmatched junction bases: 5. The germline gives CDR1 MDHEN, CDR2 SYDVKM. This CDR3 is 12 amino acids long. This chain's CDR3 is CASGRGLYGYTF. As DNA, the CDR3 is TGTGCCAGCGGTAGGGGGCTTTATGGCTACACCTTC.

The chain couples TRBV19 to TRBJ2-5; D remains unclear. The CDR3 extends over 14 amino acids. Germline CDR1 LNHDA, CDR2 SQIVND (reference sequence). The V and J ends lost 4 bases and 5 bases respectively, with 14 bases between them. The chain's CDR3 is CASSTQVLYETQYF. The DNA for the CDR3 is TGTGCCAGTAGTACCCAGGTTCTATACGAGACCCAGTACTTC.

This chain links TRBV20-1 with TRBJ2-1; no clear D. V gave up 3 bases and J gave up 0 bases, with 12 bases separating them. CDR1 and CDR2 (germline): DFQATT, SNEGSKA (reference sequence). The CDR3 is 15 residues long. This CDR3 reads CSASPPAVSYNEQFF. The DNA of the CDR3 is TGCAGTGCTAGTCCGCCGGCGGTCTCCTACAATGAGCAGTTCTTC.

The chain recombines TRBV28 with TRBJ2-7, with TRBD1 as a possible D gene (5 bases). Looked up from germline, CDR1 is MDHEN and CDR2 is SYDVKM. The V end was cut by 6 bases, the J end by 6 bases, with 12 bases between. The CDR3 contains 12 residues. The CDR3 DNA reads TGTGCCAGCAGAAATACAGGTTCCGAGCAGTACTTC. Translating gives CASRNTGSEQYF.

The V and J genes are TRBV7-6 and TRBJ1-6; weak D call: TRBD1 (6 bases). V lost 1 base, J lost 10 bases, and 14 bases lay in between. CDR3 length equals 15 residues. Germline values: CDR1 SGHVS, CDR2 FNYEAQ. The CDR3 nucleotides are TGTGCCAGCAGCTTAGGGCAGGGGCGAAGCTCACCCCTCCACTTT. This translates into CASSLGQGRSSPLHF.

DNA for the CDR3: TGTGCCAGCAGTTTGCAGGCTGGAAACACCATATATTTT. Encoded protein: CASSLQAGNTIYF. The gene calls are TRBV12-3 or TRBV12-4 and TRBJ1-3, with D hard to call. V lost 3 bases and J 2 bases, leaving 5 bases between the germline ends. The CDR3 length is 13 residues.

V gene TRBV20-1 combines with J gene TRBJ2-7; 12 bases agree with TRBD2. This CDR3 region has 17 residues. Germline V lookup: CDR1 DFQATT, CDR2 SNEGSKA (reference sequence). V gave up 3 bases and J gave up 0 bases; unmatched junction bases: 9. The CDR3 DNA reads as TGCAGTGCTAGTGGGACTAGCGGGTCTCGGGCCTCCTACGAGCAGTACTTC. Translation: CSASGTSGSRASYEQYF.

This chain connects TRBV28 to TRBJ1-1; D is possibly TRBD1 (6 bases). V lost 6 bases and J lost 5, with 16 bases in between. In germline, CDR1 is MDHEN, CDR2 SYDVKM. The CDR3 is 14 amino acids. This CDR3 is CASSMGGGRTEAFF. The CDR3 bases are TGTGCCAGCAGCATGGGCGGGGGGCGGACTGAAGCTTTCTTT.

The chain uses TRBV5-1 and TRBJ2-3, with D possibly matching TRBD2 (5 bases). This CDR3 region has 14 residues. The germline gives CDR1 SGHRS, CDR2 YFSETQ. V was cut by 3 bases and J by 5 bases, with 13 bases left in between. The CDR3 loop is CASSSDGGLDTQYF. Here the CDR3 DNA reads TGCGCCAGCAGCTCAGACGGAGGTCTAGATACGCAGTATTTT.

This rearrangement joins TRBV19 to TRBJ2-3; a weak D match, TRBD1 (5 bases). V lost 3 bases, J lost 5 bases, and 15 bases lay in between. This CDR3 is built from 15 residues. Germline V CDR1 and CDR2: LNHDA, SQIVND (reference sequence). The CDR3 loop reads CASSMVAGPKDTQYF. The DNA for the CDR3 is TGTGCCAGTAGTATGGTGGCAGGGCCTAAAGATACGCAGTATTTT.

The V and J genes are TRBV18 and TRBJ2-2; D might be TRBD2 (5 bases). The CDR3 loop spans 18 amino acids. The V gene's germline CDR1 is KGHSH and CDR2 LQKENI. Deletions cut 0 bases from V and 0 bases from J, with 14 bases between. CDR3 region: CASSPPKAAGPNTGELFF. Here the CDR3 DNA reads TGTGCCAGCTCACCACCGAAGGCGGCGGGCCCGAACACCGGGGAGCTGTTTTTT.

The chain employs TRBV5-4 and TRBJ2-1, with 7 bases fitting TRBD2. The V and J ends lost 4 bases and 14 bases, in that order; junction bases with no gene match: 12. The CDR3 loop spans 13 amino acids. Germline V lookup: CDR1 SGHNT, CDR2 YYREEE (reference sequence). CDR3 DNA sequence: TGTGCCAGCAGCCCTGGCACTAGCGAAAAGGAGTTCTTC. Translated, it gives CASSPGTSEKEFF.

The CDR3 DNA sequence: TGCGCCAGCAGCTTGGAGGGAGGCTCTGGAAACACCATATATTTT. It encodes CASSLEGGSGNTIYF. The rearrangement joins TRBV5-1 to TRBJ1-3; D is uncertain. This CDR3 is 15 amino acids long. The germline CDR1 and CDR2 sequences are SGHRS and YFSETQ. The V gene lost 0 bases and the J gene lost 0 bases, with 7 bases spanning the gap. Looking up the rest from reference TRBV5-1 and TRBJ1-3 gives the full variable domain: KAGVTQTPRYLIKTRGQQVTLSCSPISGHRSVSWYQQTPGQGLQFLFEYFSETQRNKGNFPGRFSGRQFSNSRSEMNVSTLELGDSALYLCASSLEGGSGNTIYFGEGSWLTVV.

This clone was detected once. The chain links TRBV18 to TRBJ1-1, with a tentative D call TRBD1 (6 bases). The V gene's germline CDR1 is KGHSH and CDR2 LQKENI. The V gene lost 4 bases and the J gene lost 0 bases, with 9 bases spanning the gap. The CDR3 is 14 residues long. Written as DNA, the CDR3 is TGTGCCAGCTCACAGTCAGGGGTGAACACTGAAGCTTTCTTT. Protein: CASSQSGVNTEAFF.

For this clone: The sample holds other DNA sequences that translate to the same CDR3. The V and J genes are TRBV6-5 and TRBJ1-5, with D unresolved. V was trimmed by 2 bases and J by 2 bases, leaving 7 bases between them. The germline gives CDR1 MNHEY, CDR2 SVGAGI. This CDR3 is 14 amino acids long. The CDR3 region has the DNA TGTGCCAGCAGTTACGGCCAGGGCAATCAGCCCCAGCATTTT. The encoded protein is CASSYGQGNQPQHF.

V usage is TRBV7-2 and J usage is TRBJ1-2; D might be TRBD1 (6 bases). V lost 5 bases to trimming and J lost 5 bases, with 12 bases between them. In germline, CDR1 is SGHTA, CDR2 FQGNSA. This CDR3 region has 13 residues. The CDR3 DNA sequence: TGTGCCAGCAGCGCTGGACAGCGTTATGGCTACACCTTC. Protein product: CASSAGQRYGYTF.

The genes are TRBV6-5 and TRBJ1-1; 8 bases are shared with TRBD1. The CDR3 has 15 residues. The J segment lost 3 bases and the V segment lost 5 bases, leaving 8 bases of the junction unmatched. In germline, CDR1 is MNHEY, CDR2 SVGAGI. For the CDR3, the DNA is TGTGCCAGCAGTCTTATGACAGGGGTGGACACTGAAGCTTTCTTT. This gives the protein CASSLMTGVDTEAFF.

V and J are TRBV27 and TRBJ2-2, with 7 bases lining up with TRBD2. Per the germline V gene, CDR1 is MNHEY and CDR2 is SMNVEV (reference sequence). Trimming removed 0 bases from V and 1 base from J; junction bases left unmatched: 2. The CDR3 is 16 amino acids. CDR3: CASSLSPSGNTGELFF. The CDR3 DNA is TGTGCCAGCAGTTTATCGCCTAGCGGGAACACCGGGGAGCTGTTTTTT.

CDR3 protein: CASSAFPRLAGPQETQYF. The CDR3 DNA reads TGTGCCAGCAGCGCCTTCCCCCGACTAGCGGGACCCCAAGAGACCCAGTACTTC. The chain carries TRBV11-2 and TRBJ2-5, with 11 bases fitting TRBD2. Trimming removed 5 bases from V and 1 base from J; junction bases left unmatched: 12. The CDR3 loop spans 18 amino acids. Per the germline V gene, CDR1 is SGHAT and CDR2 is FQNNGV.

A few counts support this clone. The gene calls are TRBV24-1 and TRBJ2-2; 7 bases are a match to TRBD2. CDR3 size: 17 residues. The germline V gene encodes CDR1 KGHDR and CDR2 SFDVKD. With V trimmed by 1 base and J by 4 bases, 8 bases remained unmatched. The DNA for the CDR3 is TGTGCCACCAGTGATTTCCGCGGGAGCGGTGCCACCGGGGAGCTGTTTTTT. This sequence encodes CATSDFRGSGATGELFF.

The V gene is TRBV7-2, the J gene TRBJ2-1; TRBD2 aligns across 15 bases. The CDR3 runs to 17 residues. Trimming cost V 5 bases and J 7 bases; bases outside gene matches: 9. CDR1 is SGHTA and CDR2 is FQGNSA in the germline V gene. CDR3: CASSITGTSGRLNEQFF. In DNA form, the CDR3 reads TGTGCCAGCAGCATTACCGGGACTAGCGGGAGGTTAAATGAGCAGTTCTTC.

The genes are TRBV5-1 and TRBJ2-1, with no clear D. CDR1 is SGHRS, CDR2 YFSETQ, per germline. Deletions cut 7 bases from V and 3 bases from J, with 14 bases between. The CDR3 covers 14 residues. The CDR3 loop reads CASYPSDLYNEQFF. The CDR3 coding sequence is TGCGCCAGCTATCCGTCAGATCTCTACAATGAGCAGTTCTTC.

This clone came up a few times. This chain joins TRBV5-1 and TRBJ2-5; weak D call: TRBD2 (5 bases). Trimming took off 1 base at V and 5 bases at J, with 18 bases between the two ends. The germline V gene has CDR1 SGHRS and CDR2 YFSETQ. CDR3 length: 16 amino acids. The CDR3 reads CASSLIGSALSETQYF. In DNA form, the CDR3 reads TGCGCCAGCAGCTTGATCGGTAGCGCCCTTTCCGAGACCCAGTACTTC.

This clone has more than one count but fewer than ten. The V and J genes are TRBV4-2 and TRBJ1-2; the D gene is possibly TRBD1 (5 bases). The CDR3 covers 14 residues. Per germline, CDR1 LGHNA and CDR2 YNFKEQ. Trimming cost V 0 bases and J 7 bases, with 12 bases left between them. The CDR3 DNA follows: TGTGCCAGCAGCCAAGATCCGACGGGGGTTGGCTACACCTTC. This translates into CASSQDPTGVGYTF.

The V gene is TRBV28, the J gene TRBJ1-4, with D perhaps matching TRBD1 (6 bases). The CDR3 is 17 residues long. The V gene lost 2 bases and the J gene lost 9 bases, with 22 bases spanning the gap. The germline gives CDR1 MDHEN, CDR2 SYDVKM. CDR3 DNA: TGTGCCAGCAGTTTAGCAGGGGCTGGGGCCTCAGGTAAAAAACTGTTTTTT. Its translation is CASSLAGAGASGKKLFF.

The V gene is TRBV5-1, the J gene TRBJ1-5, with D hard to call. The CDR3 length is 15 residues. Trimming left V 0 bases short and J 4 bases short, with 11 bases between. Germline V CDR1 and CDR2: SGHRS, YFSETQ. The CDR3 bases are TGCGCCAGCAGCTTGGTTGGAGGGCGAAATCAGCCCCAGCATTTT. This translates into CASSLVGGRNQPQHF.

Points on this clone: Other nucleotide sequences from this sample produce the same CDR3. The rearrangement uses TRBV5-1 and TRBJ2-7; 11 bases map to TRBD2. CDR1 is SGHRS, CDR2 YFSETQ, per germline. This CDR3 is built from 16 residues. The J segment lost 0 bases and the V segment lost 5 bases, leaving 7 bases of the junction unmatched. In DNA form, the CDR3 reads TGCGCCAGCAGTCTGACCACTAGCGGGAGCTCCTACGAGCAGTACTTC. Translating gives CASSLTTSGSSYEQYF.